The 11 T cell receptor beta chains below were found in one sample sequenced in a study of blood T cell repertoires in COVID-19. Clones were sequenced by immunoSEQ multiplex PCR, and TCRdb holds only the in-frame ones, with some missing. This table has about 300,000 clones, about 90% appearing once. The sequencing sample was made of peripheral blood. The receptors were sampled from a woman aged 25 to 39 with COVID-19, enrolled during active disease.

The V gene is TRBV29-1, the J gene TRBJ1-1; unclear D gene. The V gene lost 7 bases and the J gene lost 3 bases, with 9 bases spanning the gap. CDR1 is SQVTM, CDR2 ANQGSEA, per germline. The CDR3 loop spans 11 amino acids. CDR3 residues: CSGATDTEAFF. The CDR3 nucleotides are TGCAGCGGGGCGACGGACACTGAAGCTTTCTTT.

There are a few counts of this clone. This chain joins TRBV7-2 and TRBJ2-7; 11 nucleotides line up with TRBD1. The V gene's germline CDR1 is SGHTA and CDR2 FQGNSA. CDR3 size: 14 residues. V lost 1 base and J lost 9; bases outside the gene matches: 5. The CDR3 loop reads CASSLEGQGARQYV. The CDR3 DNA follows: TGTGCCAGCAGCTTAGAAGGACAGGGGGCTCGGCAGTACGTC.

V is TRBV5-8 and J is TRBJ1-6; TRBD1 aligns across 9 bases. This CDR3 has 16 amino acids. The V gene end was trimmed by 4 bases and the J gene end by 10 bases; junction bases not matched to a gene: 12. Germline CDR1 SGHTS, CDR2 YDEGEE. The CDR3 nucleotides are TGTGCCAGCAGCCGTAGCCGGGGACAGGGAGGATCACCCCTCCACTTT. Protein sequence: CASSRSRGQGGSPLHF. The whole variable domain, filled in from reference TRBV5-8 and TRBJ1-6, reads EAGVTQSPTHLIKTRGQQATLRCSPISGHTSVYWYQQALGLGLQFLLWYDEGEERNRGNFPPRFSGRQFPNYSSELNVNALELEDSALYLCASSRSRGQGGSPLHFGNGTRLTVT.

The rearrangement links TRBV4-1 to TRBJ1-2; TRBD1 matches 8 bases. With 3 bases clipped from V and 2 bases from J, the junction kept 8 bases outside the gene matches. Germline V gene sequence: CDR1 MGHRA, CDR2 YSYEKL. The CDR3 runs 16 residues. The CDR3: CASSHPGQGQNYGYTF. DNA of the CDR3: TGCGCCAGCAGCCACCCCGGACAGGGTCAAAACTATGGCTACACCTTC.

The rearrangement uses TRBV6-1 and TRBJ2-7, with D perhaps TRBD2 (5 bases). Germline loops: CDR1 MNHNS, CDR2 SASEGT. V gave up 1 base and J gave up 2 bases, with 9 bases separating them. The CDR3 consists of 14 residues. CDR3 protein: CASSEGSATYEQYV. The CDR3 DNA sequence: TGTGCCAGCAGTGAAGGTAGCGCCACCTACGAGCAGTACGTC.

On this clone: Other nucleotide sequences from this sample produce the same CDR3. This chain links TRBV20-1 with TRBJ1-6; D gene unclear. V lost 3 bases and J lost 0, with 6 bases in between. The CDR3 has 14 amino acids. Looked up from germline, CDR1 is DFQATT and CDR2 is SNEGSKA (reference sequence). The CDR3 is CSASLSSYNSPLHF. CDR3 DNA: TGCAGTGCTAGTCTATCCTCCTATAATTCACCCCTCCACTTT.

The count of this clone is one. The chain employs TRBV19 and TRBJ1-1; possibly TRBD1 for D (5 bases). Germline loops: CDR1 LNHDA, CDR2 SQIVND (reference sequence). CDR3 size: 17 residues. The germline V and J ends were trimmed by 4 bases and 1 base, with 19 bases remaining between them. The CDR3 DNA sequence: TGTGCCAGTAGTACAGGACAAAGTATATCAAGGAACACTGAAGCTTTCTTT. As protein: CASSTGQSISRNTEAFF.

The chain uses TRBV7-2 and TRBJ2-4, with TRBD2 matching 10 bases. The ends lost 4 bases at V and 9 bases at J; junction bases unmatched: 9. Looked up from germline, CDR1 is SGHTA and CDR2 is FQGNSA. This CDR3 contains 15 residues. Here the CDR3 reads CASSSSIAGGIIQYF. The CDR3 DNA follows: TGTGCCAGCAGCTCCTCGATAGCGGGGGGAATCATTCAGTACTTC.

Here the CDR3 DNA reads TGTGCCAGCACCCAGGTTCAGCCGAACACCGGGGAGCTGTTTTTT. It codes for CASTQVQPNTGELFF. The rearrangement joins TRBV6-5 to TRBJ2-2; no firm D call. CDR3 length: 15 amino acids. Per germline, CDR1 MNHEY and CDR2 SVGAGI. Between the trimmed V and J ends, which lost 7 bases and 0 bases, there was a span of 12 bases.

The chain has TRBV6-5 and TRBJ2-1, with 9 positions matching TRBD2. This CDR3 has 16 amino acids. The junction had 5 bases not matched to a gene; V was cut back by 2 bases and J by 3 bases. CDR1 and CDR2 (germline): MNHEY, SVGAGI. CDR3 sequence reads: CASSYGSGGIYNEQFF. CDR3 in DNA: TGTGCCAGCAGTTACGGGAGCGGGGGGATCTACAATGAGCAGTTCTTC.

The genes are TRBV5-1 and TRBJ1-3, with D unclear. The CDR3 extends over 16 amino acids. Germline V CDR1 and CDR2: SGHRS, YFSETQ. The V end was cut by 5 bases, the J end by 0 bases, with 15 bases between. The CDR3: CASSLPTKSSGNTIYF. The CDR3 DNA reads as TGCGCCAGCAGTTTACCTACTAAGAGCTCTGGAAACACCATATATTTT.